The 2 T cell receptor beta chains below all came from one sample that was sequenced in a study of blood T cell repertoires in COVID-19. TCRdb keeps only in-frame clones here, not all; method: immunoSEQ multiplex PCR. This table has 250,000 to 350,000 clones, about nine tenths appearing once. Sequences were obtained from peripheral blood. These receptors were obtained from a woman aged 50 to 60 who had recovered from COVID-19.

The CDR3: CASVRLWRETQYF. CDR3 DNA: TGTGCCAGCGTACGACTATGGCGAGAGACCCAGTACTTC. V gene TRBV21-1 combines with J gene TRBJ2-5; the table assigns TRBD2, which was not confirmed against the DNA. TRBV21-1 is marked as a pseudogene. The CDR3 sequence is 13 residues long.

The table lists this clone with a count of one. This chain connects TRBV28 to TRBJ2-4, with 8 bases aligning to TRBD1. Germline CDR1 MDHEN, CDR2 SYDVKM. Trimming took 3 bases from V and 3 from J; bases not matched to a gene: 4. This CDR3 region has 15 residues. The DNA of the CDR3 is TGTGCCAGCAGTTTTTTGGACAGGGACAAAAACATTCAGTACTTC. Amino acids: CASSFLDRDKNIQYF. The whole variable domain, remainder taken from reference TRBV28 and TRBJ2-4, is DVKVTQSSRYLVKRTGEKVFLECVQDMDHENMFWYRQDPGLGLRLIYFSYDVKMKEKGDIPEGYSVSREKKERFSLILESASTNQTSMYLCASSFLDRDKNIQYFGAGTRLSVL.